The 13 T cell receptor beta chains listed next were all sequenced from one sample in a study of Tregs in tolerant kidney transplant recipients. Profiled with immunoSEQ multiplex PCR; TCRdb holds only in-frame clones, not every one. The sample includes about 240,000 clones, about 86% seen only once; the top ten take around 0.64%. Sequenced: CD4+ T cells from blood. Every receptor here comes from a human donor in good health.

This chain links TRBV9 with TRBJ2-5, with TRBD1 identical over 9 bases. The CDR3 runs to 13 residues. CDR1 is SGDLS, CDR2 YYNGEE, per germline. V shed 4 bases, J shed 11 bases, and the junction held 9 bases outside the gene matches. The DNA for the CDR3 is TGTGCCAGCAGCTCAACGACAGGGGGTTCTCAGTACTTC. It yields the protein CASSSTTGGSQYF.

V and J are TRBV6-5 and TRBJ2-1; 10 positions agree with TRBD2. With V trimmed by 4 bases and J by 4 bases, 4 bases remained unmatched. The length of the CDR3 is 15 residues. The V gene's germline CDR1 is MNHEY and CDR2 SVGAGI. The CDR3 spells CASSLTSGSYNEQFF. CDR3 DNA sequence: TGTGCCAGCAGTTTGACTAGCGGGTCATACAATGAGCAGTTCTTC.

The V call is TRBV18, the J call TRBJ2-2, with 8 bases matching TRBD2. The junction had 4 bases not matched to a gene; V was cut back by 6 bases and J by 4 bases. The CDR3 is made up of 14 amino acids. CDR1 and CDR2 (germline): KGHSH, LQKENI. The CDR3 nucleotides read TGTGCCAGCTCCCGGGAGGGGAGCACCGGGGAGCTGTTTTTT. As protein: CASSREGSTGELFF.

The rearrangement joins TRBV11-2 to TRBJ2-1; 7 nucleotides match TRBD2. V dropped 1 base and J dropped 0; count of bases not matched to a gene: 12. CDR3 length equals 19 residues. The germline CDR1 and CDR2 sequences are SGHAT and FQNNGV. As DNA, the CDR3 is TGTGCCAGCAGCTTAGTAATAGCGGGCCTCGCCGCCTCCTACAATGAGCAGTTCTTC. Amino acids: CASSLVIAGLAASYNEQFF. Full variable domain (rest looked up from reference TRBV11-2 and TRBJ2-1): EAGVAQSPRYKIIEKRQSVAFWCNPISGHATLYWYQQILGQGPKLLIQFQNNGVVDDSQLPKDRFSAERLKGVDSTLKIQPAKLEDSAVYLCASSLVIAGLAASYNEQFFGPGTRLTVL.

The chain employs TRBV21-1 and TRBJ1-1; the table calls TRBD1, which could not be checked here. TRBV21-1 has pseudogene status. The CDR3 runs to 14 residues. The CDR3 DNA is TGTGCCAGCAGCAACGACAGGAATGCCACTGAAGCTTTCTTT. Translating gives CASSNDRNATEAFF.

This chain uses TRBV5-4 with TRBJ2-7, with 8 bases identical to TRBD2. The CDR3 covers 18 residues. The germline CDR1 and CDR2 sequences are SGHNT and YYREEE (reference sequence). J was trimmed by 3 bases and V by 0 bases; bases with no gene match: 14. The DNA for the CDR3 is TGTGCCAGCAGCTTGGCCGAGGCTTGGGGACTAGGCGTCTACGAGCAGTACTTC. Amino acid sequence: CASSLAEAWGLGVYEQYF. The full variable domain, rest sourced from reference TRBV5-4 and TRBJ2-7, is ETGVTQSPTHLIKTRGQQVTLRCSSQSGHNTVSWYQQALGQGPQFIFQYYREEENGRGNFPPRFSGLQFPNYSSELNVNALELDDSALYLCASSLAEAWGLGVYEQYFGPGTRLTVT.

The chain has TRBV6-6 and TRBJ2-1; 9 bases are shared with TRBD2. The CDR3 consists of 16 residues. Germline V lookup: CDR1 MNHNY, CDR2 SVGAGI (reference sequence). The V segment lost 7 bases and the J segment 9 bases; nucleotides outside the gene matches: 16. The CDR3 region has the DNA TGTGCCAGCAAATCCTATCTGCGGGAGGGCCTTGTTGAGCAGTTCTTC. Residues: CASKSYLREGLVEQFF.

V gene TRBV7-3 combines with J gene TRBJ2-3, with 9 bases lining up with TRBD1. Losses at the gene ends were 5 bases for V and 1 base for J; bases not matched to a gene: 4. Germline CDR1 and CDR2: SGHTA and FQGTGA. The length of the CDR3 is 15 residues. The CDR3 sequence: CASSRWDRGTDTQYF. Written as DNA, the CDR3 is TGTGCCAGCAGCCGTTGGGACAGGGGCACAGATACGCAGTATTTT.

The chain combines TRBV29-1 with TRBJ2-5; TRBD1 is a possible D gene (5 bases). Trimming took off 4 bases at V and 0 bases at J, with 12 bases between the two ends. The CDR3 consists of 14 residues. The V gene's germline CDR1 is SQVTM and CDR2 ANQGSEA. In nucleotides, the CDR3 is TGCAGCGTTGGGGGCACCTACTACCAAGAGACCCAGTACTTC. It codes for CSVGGTYYQETQYF.

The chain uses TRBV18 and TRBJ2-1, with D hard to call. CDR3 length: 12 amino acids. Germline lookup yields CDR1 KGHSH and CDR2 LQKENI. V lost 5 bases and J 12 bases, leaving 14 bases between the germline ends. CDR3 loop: CASSTPPVPQFF. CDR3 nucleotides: TGTGCCAGCTCAACCCCGCCCGTACCGCAGTTCTTC.

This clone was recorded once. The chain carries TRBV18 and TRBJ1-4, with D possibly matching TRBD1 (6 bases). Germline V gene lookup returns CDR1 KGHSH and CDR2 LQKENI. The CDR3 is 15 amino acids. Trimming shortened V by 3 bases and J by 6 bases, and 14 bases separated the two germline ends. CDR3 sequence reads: CASSPRAGEDEKLFF. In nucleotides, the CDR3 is TGTGCCAGCTCACCGAGGGCAGGGGAGGATGAAAAACTGTTTTTT.

The CDR3 DNA reads TGTGCCAGCAGTCCCCTTTGGCCAGAGCAGTACTTC. Its protein is CASSPLWPEQYF. The rearrangement uses TRBV2 and TRBJ2-7, with no clear D. The CDR3 totals 12 residues. Trimming left V 5 bases short and J 7 bases short, with 12 bases between. CDR1 SNHLY and CDR2 FYNNEI come from the germline V gene.

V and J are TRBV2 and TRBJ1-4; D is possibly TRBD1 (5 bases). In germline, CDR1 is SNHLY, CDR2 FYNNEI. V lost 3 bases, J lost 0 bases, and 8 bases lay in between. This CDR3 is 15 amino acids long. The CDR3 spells CASSDRAATNEKLFF. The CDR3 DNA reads TGTGCCAGCAGTGACAGGGCGGCAACTAATGAAAAACTGTTTTTT. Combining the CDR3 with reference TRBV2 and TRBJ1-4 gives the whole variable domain EPEVTQTPSHQVTQMGQEVILRCVPISNHLYFYWYRQILGQKVEFLVSFYNNEISEKSEIFDDQFSVERPDGSNFTLKIRSTKLEDSAMYFCASSDRAATNEKLFFGSGTQLSVL.